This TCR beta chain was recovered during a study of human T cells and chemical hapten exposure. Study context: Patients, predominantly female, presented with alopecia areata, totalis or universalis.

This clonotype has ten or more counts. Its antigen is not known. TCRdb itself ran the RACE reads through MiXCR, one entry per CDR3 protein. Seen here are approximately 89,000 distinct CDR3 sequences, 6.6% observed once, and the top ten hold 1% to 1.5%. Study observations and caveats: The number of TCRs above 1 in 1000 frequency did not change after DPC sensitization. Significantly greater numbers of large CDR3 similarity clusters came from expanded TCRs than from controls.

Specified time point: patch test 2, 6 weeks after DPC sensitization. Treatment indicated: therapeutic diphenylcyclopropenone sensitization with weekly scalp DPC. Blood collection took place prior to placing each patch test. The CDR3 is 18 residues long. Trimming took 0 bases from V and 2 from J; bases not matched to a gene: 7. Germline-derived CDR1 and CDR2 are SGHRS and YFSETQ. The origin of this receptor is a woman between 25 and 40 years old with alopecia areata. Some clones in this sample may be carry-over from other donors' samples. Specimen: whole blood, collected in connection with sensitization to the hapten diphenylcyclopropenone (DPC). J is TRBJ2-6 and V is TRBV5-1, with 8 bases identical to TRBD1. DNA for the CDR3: TGCGCCAGCAGCTTGGGAGACAGGGGAAGCGCTGGGGCCAACGTCCTGACTTTC. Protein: CASSLGDRGSAGANVLTF.